The count of the clone carrying this T cell receptor beta chain is one. This entry belongs to a study of control samples from healthy donors and cancer patients. Generated by immunoSEQ multiplex PCR, the TCRdb table keeps only in-frame clones and is missing some. Here the sample spans about 45,000 clones, approximately 70% being singletons. Sequencing was carried out using formalin-fixed, paraffin-embedded tissue. The sequence came from a male donor with melanoma.

The DNA for the CDR3 is TGTGCCAGCTCACAGACCGGACAGAACAATGAGCAGTTCTTC. This gives the protein CASSQTGQNNEQFF. This chain connects TRBV18 to TRBJ2-1, with a possible D match to TRBD1 (6 bases). The CDR3 has 14 residues. Germline V gene sequence: CDR1 KGHSH, CDR2 LQKENI. The V end was cut by 4 bases, the J end by 5 bases, with 12 bases between.